These T cell receptor beta chains were read from a single sample in a study of T cell changes during pregnancy in multiple sclerosis. Using immunoSEQ multiplex PCR, the repertoire was profiled, and TCRdb retains in-frame clones only, with some absent. The sample lists about 110,000 clones, 80% to 95% occurring once. This material consisted of peripheral blood, taken in the third trimester of pregnancy. These receptors came from a female donor with multiple sclerosis, enrolled in a pregnancy study. Each CDR3 is given with its conserved first and last residue. A D gene is named only where the DNA matches it firmly.

j_call v_call d_call cdr3_nt cdr3_aa
TRBJ1-1 TRBV28 . TGTGCCAGCAAGTTCGGGGCGGGGAGTGAAGCTTTCTTT CASKFGAGSEAFF
TRBJ1-5 TRBV6-1 . TGTGCCAGCAGCCGGACAGACAATCAGCCCCAGCATTTT CASSRTDNQPQHF
TRBJ1-2 TRBV6-6 . TGTGCCAGCACCCTCTCGGGAGGGGACTATGGCTACACCTTC CASTLSGGDYGYTF
TRBJ1-1 TRBV7-9 . TGTGCCAGCAGCTCTGTACAGGGCACTGAAGCTTTCTTT CASSSVQGTEAFF
TRBJ2-3 TRBV28 . TGTGCCAGCACGGGGATCCCTCGGGATACGCAGTATTTT CASTGIPRDTQYF
TRBJ1-4 TRBV4-2 . TGTGCCAGCAGCCAAGATAGTCTAATTGAAAAACTGTTTTTT CASSQDSLIEKLFF
TRBJ1-2 TRBV7-2 . TGTGCCAGCAGCCGGTTCTTAAACTATGGCTACACCTTC CASSRFLNYGYTF
TRBJ2-7 TRBV6-1 . TGTGCCAGCAGCGAGTCGAAGGAGCAGTACTTC CASSESKEQYF
TRBJ1-2 TRBV20-1 . TGCAGTGCTCCCAACAGCGGCTACACCTTC CSAPNSGYTF
TRBJ1-4 TRBV2 . TGTGCCAGCAGGACAAGTTCAACTAATGAAAAACTGTTTTTT CASRTSSTNEKLFF
TRBJ2-1 TRBV7-3 TRBD1 TGTGCCAGCAGCTCGACCCCCGGGACAGGGAAGGGCCATGAGCAGTTCTTC CASSSTPGTGKGHEQFF
TRBJ2-5 TRBV27 . TGTGCCAGCGGAGGGCCGGGGGTAAAGACCCAGTACTTC CASGGPGVKTQYF